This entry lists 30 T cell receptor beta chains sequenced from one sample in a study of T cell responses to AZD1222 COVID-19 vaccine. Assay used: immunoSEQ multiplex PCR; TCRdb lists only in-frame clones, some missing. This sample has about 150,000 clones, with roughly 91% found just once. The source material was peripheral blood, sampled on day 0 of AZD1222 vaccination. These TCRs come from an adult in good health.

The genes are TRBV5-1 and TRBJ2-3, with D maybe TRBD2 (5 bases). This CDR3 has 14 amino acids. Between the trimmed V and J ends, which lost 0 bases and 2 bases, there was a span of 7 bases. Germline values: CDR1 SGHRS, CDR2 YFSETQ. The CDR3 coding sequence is TGCGCCAGCAGCTTGGGAGGGTTCACAGATACGCAGTATTTT. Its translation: CASSLGGFTDTQYF.

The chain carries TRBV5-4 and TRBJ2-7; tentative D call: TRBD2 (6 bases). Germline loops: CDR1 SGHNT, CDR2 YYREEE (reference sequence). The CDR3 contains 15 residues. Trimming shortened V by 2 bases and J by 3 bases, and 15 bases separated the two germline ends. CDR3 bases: TGTGCCAGCAGCTTACGAACCGGGACTTTCTACGAGCAGTACTTC. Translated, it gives CASSLRTGTFYEQYF.

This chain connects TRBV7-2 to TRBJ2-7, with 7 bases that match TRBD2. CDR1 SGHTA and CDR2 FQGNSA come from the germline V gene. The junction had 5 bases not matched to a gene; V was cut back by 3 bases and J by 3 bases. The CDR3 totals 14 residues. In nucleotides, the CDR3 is TGTGCCAGCAGCTTGCAACTAGCGTTCTACGAGCAGTACTTC. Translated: CASSLQLAFYEQYF.

The chain's CDR3 is CASSILGQGVNQPQHF. CDR3 nucleotide sequence: TGTGCCAGTAGTATACTCGGACAGGGGGTCAATCAGCCCCAGCATTTT. V gene TRBV19 combines with J gene TRBJ1-5, with 10 bases that match TRBD1. This CDR3 has 16 residues. The junction had 4 bases not matched to a gene; V was cut back by 2 bases and J by 3 bases. The germline gives CDR1 LNHDA, CDR2 SQIVND (reference sequence). The full variable domain, rest sourced from reference TRBV19 and TRBJ1-5, is DGGITQSPKYLFRKEGQNVTLSCEQNLNHDAMYWYRQDPGQGLRLIYYSQIVNDFQKGDIAEGYSVSREKKESFPLTVTSAQKNPTAFYLCASSILGQGVNQPQHFGDGTRLSIL.

CDR3 coding DNA: TGTGCCAGCAGCCAAAGACCGGGACAGGCGTTAAATGATGGCTACACCTTC. Its translation is CASSQRPGQALNDGYTF. This chain links TRBV14 with TRBJ1-2, with 8 bases fitting TRBD1. Per the germline V gene, CDR1 is SGHDN and CDR2 is FVKESK. Trimming took 2 bases from V and 6 from J; bases not matched to a gene: 14. This CDR3 comprises 17 residues.

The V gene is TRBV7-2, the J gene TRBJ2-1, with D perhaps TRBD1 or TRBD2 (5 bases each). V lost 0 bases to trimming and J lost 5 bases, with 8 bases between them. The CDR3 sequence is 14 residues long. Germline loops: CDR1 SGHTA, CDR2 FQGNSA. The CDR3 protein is CASSLAGANNEQFF. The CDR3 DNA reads TGTGCCAGCAGCTTAGCCGGGGCCAACAATGAGCAGTTCTTC.

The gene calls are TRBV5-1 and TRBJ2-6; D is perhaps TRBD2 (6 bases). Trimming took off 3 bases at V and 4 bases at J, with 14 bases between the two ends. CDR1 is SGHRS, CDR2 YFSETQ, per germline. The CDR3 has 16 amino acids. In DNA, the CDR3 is TGCGCCAGCAGCTCGGGACTCCAGGTCGGGGCCAACGTCCTGACTTTC. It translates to CASSSGLQVGANVLTF. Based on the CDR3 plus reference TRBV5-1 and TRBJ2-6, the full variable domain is KAGVTQTPRYLIKTRGQQVTLSCSPISGHRSVSWYQQTPGQGLQFLFEYFSETQRNKGNFPGRFSGRQFSNSRSEMNVSTLELGDSALYLCASSSGLQVGANVLTFGAGSRLTVL.

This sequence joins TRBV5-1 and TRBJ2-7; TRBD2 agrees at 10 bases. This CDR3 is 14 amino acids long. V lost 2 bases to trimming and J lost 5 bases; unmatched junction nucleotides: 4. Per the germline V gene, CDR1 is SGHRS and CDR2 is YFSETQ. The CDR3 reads CASSFLAGVNEQYF. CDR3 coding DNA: TGCGCCAGCAGCTTTCTAGCGGGGGTTAACGAGCAGTACTTC.

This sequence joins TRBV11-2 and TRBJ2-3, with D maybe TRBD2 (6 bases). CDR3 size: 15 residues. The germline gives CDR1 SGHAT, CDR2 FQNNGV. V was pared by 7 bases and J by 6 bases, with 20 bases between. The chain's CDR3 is CASNTGLGGRDTQYF. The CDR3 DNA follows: TGTGCCAGCAACACGGGGCTAGGAGGGAGGGATACGCAGTATTTT.

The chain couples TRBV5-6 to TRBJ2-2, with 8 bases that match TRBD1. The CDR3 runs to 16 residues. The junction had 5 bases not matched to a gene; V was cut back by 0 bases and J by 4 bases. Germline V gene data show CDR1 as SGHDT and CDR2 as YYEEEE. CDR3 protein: CASSLGTGLFTGELFF. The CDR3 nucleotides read TGTGCCAGCAGCTTGGGGACAGGGCTTTTCACCGGGGAGCTGTTTTTT.

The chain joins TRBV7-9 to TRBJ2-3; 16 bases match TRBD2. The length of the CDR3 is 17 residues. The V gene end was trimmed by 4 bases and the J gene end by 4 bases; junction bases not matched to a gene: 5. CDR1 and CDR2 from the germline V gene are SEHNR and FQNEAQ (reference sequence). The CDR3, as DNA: TGTGCCAGCAGCTCGGGACTAGCGGGGGGGCGGGCAGATACGCAGTATTTT. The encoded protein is CASSSGLAGGRADTQYF.

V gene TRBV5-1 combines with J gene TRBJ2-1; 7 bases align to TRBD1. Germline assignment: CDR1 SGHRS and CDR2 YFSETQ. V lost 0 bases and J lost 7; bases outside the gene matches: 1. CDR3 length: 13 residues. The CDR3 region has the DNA TGCGCCAGCAGCTTGGGCAGGGGGAATGAGCAGTTCTTC. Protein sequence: CASSLGRGNEQFF.

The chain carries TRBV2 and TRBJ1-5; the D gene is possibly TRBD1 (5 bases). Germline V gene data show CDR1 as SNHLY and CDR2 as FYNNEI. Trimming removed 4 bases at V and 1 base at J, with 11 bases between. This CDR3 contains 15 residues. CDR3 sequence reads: CASSGSGESNQPQHF. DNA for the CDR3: TGTGCCAGCAGTGGGTCGGGGGAGAGCAATCAGCCCCAGCATTTT.

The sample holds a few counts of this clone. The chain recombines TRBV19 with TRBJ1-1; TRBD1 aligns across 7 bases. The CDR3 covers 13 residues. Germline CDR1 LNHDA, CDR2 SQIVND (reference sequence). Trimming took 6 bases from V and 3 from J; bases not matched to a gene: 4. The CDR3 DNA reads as TGTGCCAGTAGCCGACAGGGCCACACTGAAGCTTTCTTT. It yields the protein CASSRQGHTEAFF.

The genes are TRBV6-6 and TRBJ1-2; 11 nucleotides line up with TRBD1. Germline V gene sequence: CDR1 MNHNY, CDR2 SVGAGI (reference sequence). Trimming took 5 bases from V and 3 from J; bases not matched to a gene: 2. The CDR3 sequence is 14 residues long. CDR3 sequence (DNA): TGTGCCAGCAGTCAGGGACAGGGGGACTATGGCTACACCTTC. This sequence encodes CASSQGQGDYGYTF.

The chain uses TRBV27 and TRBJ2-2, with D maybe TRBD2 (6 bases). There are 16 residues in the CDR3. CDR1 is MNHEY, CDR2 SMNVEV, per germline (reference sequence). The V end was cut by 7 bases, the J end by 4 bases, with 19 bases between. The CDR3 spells CASKKGTRAFTGELFF. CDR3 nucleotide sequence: TGTGCCAGCAAGAAAGGGACTCGAGCGTTCACCGGGGAGCTGTTTTTT.

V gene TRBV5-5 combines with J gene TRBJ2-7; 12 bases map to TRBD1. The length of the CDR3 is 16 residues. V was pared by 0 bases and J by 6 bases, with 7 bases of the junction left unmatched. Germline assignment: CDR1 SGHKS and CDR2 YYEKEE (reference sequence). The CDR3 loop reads CASSLGLGQGASEQYF. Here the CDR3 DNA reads TGTGCCAGCAGCTTGGGTCTGGGACAGGGGGCCTCCGAGCAGTACTTC.

The CDR3 bases are TGTGCCAGCTCCCCCGGGACAGGGATCACCGGGGAGCTGTTTTTT. Protein product: CASSPGTGITGELFF. The chain links TRBV18 to TRBJ2-2; 9 nucleotides align to TRBD1. Per the germline V gene, CDR1 is KGHSH and CDR2 is LQKENI. The CDR3 consists of 15 residues. V was clipped by 6 bases and J by 4 bases; unmatched bases: 6.

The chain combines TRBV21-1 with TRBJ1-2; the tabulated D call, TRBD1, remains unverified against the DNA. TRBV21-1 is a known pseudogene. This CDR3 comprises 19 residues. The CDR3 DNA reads TGTGCCAGCAGCAAAAAAATCGCCTATTGGACAGGGGGCGCTTATGGCTACACCTTC. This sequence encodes CASSKKIAYWTGGAYGYTF.

CDR3 sequence (DNA): TGTGCCTCCTTACGAGCGGGAGGGCCCCATGAGCAGTTCTTC. As protein: CASLRAGGPHEQFF. The chain is built from TRBV30 and TRBJ2-1; 10 bases match TRBD2. The germline V gene encodes CDR1 GTSNPN and CDR2 SVGIG (reference sequence). The CDR3 loop spans 14 amino acids. With 7 bases clipped from V and 8 bases from J, the junction kept 11 bases outside the gene matches.

The DNA for the CDR3 is TGTGCCAGCAGCTCGACTAGCGGGAGAGGGGATGAGCAGTTCTTC. This encodes CASSSTSGRGDEQFF. The chain links TRBV11-2 to TRBJ2-1, with 12 bases fitting TRBD2. The germline V gene encodes CDR1 SGHAT and CDR2 FQNNGV. This CDR3 has 15 amino acids. The J segment lost 8 bases and the V segment lost 4 bases, leaving 6 bases of the junction unmatched.

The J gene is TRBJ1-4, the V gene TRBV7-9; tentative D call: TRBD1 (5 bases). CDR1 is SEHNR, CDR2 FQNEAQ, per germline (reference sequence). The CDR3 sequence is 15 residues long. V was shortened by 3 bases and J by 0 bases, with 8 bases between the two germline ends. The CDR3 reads CASSFPGSTNEKLFF. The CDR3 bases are TGTGCCAGCAGCTTCCCAGGGTCAACTAATGAAAAACTGTTTTTT.

The CDR3 DNA reads as TGTGCCAGCAGCCAGGGGGGGCATGAGCAGTTCTTC. Protein sequence: CASSQGGHEQFF. V and J are TRBV7-8 and TRBJ2-1; D is perhaps TRBD1 or TRBD2 (7 bases each). CDR1 and CDR2 (germline): SGHVS, FQNEAQ. V lost 5 bases to trimming and J lost 8 bases, with 10 bases between them. This CDR3 contains 12 residues.

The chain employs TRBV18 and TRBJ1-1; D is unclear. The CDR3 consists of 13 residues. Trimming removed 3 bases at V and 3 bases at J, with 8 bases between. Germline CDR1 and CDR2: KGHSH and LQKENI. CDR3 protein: CASSPVKDTEAFF. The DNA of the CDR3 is TGTGCCAGCTCACCGGTTAAGGACACTGAAGCTTTCTTT.

Here the CDR3 reads CASSDLRQARASLHF. The CDR3, as DNA: TGTGCCAGCAGTGACCTTCGACAGGCCCGCGCTTCCCTCCACTTT. The chain links TRBV6-1 to TRBJ1-6; a weak D match, TRBD1 (6 bases). V was trimmed by 3 bases and J by 14 bases, leaving 20 bases between them. The CDR3 has 15 residues. Germline V gene lookup returns CDR1 MNHNS and CDR2 SASEGT.

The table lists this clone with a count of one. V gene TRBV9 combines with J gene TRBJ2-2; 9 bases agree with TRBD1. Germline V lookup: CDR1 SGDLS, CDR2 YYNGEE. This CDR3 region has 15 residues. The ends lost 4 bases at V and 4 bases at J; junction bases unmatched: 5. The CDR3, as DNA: TGTGCCAGCAGCTACAACAGGGGGCGCACCGGGGAGCTGTTTTTT. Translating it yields CASSYNRGRTGELFF.

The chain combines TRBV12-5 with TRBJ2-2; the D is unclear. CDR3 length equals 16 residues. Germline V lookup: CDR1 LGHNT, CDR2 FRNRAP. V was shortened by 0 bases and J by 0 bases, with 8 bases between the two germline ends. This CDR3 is CASGLVLSANTGELFF. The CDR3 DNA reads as TGTGCTAGTGGTTTGGTACTTTCGGCGAACACCGGGGAGCTGTTTTTT.

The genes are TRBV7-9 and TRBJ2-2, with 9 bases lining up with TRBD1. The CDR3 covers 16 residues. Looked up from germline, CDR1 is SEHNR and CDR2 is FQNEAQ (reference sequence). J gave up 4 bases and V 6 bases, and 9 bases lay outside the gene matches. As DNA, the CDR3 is TGTGCCAGCAGACCTGCCTTGACAGGGGGCACCGGGGAGCTGTTTTTT. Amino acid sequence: CASRPALTGGTGELFF. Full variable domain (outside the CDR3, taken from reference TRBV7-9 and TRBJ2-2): DTGVSQNPRHKITKRGQNVTFRCDPISEHNRLYWYRQTLGQGPEFLTYFQNEAQLEKSRLLSDRFSAERPKGSFSTLEIQRTEQGDSAMYLCASRPALTGGTGELFFGEGSRLTVL.

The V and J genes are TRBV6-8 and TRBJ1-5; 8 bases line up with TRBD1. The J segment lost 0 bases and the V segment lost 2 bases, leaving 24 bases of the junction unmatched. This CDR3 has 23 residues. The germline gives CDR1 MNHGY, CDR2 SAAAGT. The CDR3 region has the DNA TGTGCCAGCAGTTACGGCCTGCGGGCCGGACAGGGTTGGGGGAATTATAGCAATCAGCCCCAGCATTTT. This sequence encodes CASSYGLRAGQGWGNYSNQPQHF.

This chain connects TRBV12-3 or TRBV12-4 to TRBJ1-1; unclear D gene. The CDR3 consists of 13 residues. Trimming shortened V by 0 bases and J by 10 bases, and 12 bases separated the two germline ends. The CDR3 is CASSLAVTRAAFF. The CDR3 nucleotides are TGTGCCAGCAGTTTAGCGGTGACGAGGGCAGCTTTCTTT.